This TCR beta chain emerged from a study of prognosis after radiotherapy for stage I lung cancer. Overall study: All of the enrolled patients had stage I non-small cell lung cancer, and they joined between 2018 and early 2019.

Amplification of the TCR beta CDR3 (from genomic DNA) was done by two-round multiplex PCR. First-round PCR amplification was performed with primers specific to each TRBV and TRBJ gene. Each CDR3 protein is one row after TCRdb ran MiXCR on the multiplex PCR reads. The sample contains 20,000 to 30,000 distinct CDR3 sequences, roughly 40% of which appear only once. This clonotype came up a few times. The CDR3 covers 14 residues. Germline lookup yields CDR1 MDHEN and CDR2 SYDVKM. Sequenced material: PBMCs, taken before or after stereotactic body radiation therapy (not recorded which). The clonotype was recovered from a donor aged 50 or older with non-small cell lung cancer. V and J are TRBV28 and TRBJ2-2, with TRBD2 identical over 8 bases. In DNA form, the CDR3 reads TGTGCAAGCGGGAGCCTTTCGAACACCGGGGAGCTGTTTTTT. Translated, it gives CASGSLSNTGELFF.